A single sample gave rise to the 3 T cell receptor beta chains below, sequenced in a study of blood T cell repertoires in COVID-19. Profiled with immunoSEQ multiplex PCR; TCRdb holds only in-frame clones, not every one. The sample contains some 130,000 clones, almost 70% of which appear only once. Sample: peripheral blood. The receptor source for this set is a woman in her 70s with acute or convalescent COVID-19.

The V and J genes are TRBV5-1 and TRBJ2-3, with D tentatively TRBD2 (6 bases). The germline CDR1 and CDR2 sequences are SGHRS and YFSETQ. The CDR3 is 13 residues long. Between the trimmed V and J ends, which lost 1 base and 5 bases, there was a span of 8 bases. CDR3 DNA: TGCGCCAGCAGCTTGTGGGGGGAAGATACGCAGTATTTT. It is translated as CASSLWGEDTQYF.

The chain uses TRBV10-2 and TRBJ2-2, with D possibly TRBD2 on 6 matching bases. The germline gives CDR1 WSHSY, CDR2 SAAADI. Trimming left V 4 bases short and J 2 bases short, with 11 bases between. The CDR3 has 15 residues. Here the CDR3 DNA reads TGCGCCAGCAGTGGGCCGGGACTCAACACCGGGGAGCTGTTTTTT. This translates into CASSGPGLNTGELFF.

This rearrangement joins TRBV7-8 to TRBJ2-7; 9 nucleotides agree with TRBD1. With 7 bases clipped from V and 0 bases from J, the junction kept 4 bases outside the gene matches. The CDR3 sequence is 14 residues long. The V gene's germline CDR1 is SGHVS and CDR2 FQNEAQ. CDR3 loop: CASTRDRASYEQYF. CDR3 sequence (DNA): TGTGCCAGCACAAGGGACAGGGCCTCCTACGAGCAGTACTTC.